Following are 3 T cell receptor beta chains from one sample sequenced in a study of cytomegalovirus exposure and HLA in healthy donors. Primers for the PCR totalled 60 Vbeta and 13 Jbeta. Using immunoSEQ multiplex PCR, the repertoire was profiled, and TCRdb retains in-frame clones only, with some absent. The sample has 100,000 to 150,000 clones, about 79% seen once. Sequencing was performed on PBMCs. The receptor source for this set is a man over 45 in good health and CMV-seronegative.

The V and J genes are TRBV29-1 and TRBJ2-6, with TRBD2 as a possible D gene (6 bases). Germline V gene lookup returns CDR1 SQVTM and CDR2 ANQGSEA. Trimming stripped 1 base from V and 2 bases from J, with 6 bases between. The CDR3 sequence is 14 residues long. The CDR3 loop reads CSVEGGAGANVLTF. The CDR3 region has the DNA TGCAGCGTTGAAGGGGGGGCTGGGGCCAACGTCCTGACTTTC.

The CDR3 spells CASSLRGVFTDTQYF. Here the CDR3 DNA reads TGTGCCAGCAGCTTACGGGGGGTCTTCACAGATACGCAGTATTTT. The chain links TRBV13 to TRBJ2-3, with 7 bases matching TRBD2. Germline V lookup: CDR1 PRHDT, CDR2 FYEKMQ (reference sequence). Trimming took 2 bases from V and 2 from J; bases not matched to a gene: 4. The CDR3 length is 15 residues.

This chain links TRBV27 with TRBJ1-5, with TRBD1 matching over 8 bases. CDR1 and CDR2 from the germline V gene are MNHEY and SMNVEV (reference sequence). The CDR3 spans 13 residues. V was pared by 4 bases and J by 4 bases, with 0 bases of the junction left unmatched. This CDR3 reads CASSWTGNQPQHF. CDR3 sequence (DNA): TGTGCCAGCAGTTGGACAGGGAATCAGCCCCAGCATTTT.